This entry is about one TCR beta chain. Method: immunoSEQ multiplex PCR; TCRdb's copy keeps in-frame clones and lacks some. The sample gives around 450,000 clones, approximately 90% of which show up once; less than 15% is in the top ten. Per the germline V gene, CDR1 is SGHKS and CDR2 is YYEKEE (reference sequence). V shed 4 bases and J 1 base; nucleotides not matched to a gene: 8. The CDR3 has 15 amino acids. The sample belongs to a study of Ad26.COV2.S vaccination and SARS-CoV-2 variants. Treatment described: around 19 received Ad26.COV2.S at low or high dose, single or two shots; about 5 received placebo; per-sample allocation not given. Day 63 after the first injection of vaccine or placebo was the sampling time. It was an adult aged 18-55 years in Boston who was the donor. Ad26 vector vaccine expressed Wuhan-strain SARS-CoV-2 spike.

The clonotype was recovered from a person aged 18 to 59 who received the Ad26.COV2.S COVID-19 vaccine or a placebo. This specimen was peripheral blood, taken in a trial of Ad26.COV2.S vaccine versus placebo. This chain connects TRBV5-5 to TRBJ2-7; 7 bases map to TRBD1. For the CDR3, the DNA is TGTGCCAGCAGCCTCCGAGACAGGGAGTCCTACGAGCAGTACTTC. This encodes CASSLRDRESYEQYF.